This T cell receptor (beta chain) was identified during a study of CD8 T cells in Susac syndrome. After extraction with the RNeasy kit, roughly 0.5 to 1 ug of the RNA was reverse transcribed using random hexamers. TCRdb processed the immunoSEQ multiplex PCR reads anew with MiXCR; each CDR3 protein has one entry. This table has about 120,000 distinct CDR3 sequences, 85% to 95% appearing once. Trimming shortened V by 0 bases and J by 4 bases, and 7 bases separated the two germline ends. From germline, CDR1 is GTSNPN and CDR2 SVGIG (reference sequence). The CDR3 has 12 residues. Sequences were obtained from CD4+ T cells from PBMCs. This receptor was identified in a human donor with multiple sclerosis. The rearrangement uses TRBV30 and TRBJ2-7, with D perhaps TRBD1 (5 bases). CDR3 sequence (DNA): TGTGCCTGGAGTGTAAGGGGTTACGAGCAGTACTTC. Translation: CAWSVRGYEQYF. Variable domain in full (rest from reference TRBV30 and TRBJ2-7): SQTIHQWPATLVQPVGSPLSLECTVEGTSNPNLYWYRQAAGRGLQLLFYSVGIGQISSEVPQNLSASRPQDRQFILSSKKLLLSDSGFYLCAWSVRGYEQYFGPGTRLTVT.